The 10 T cell receptor beta chains presented below share a single source sample, sequenced in a study of cytomegalovirus exposure and HLA in healthy donors. Sequencing was performed with immunoSEQ multiplex PCR; in TCRdb, only in-frame clones are kept and a portion is missing. The sample carries 150,000 to 200,000 clones, approximately 88% recorded once. Sequencing used PBMCs. All receptors derive from a man aged 25-45 years in good health and CMV-seropositive.

This clone has a single count. This chain uses TRBV7-2 with TRBJ1-1; the D is unclear. V lost 5 bases and J lost 1, with 8 bases in between. CDR1 and CDR2 (germline): SGHTA, FQGNSA. The CDR3 is made up of 13 amino acids. CDR3 residues: CASSKQTNTEAFF. The CDR3 bases are TGTGCCAGCAGCAAACAAACGAACACTGAAGCTTTCTTT.

The chain carries TRBV15 and TRBJ2-7, with D possibly TRBD1 on 5 matching bases. Germline V CDR1 and CDR2: LNHNV, YYDKDF (reference sequence). The CDR3 spans 14 residues. Trimming removed 4 bases from V and 0 bases from J, with 10 bases in between. The CDR3 loop is CATSNHRSSYEQYF. The CDR3 DNA reads TGTGCCACCAGCAACCACAGGAGCTCCTACGAGCAGTACTTC.

This clone was detected once. The V and J genes are TRBV10-3 and TRBJ1-1; no clear D gene. Germline V CDR1 and CDR2: ENHRY, SYGVKD. The V and J ends lost 2 bases and 1 base respectively, with 8 bases between them. The CDR3 is 14 residues long. CDR3 coding DNA: TGTGCCATCAGTGAGGGCTGGCAGAACACTGAAGCTTTCTTT. Translation: CAISEGWQNTEAFF.

V usage is TRBV4-1 and J usage is TRBJ1-4; a possible D gene is TRBD1 (5 bases). The CDR3 runs 14 residues. CDR1 and CDR2 from the germline V gene are MGHRA and YSYEKL. V lost 4 bases to trimming and J lost 8 bases, with 14 bases between them. The chain's CDR3 is CASSPTERPEKLFF. The CDR3 region has the DNA TGCGCCAGCAGCCCGACAGAAAGGCCAGAAAAACTGTTTTTT.

The chain has TRBV29-1 and TRBJ2-5, with a possible D match to TRBD2 (5 bases). CDR3 size: 17 residues. CDR1 and CDR2 (germline): SQVTM, ANQGSEA. The V end lost 0 bases, the J end lost 1 base, and 18 bases lay between the germline ends. The CDR3 DNA sequence: TGCAGCGTTGAAGATCGGGTCGGCTACCGGGGCCAAGAGACCCAGTACTTC. Its protein is CSVEDRVGYRGQETQYF. Full variable domain (missing parts from reference TRBV29-1 and TRBJ2-5): SAVISQKPSRDICQRGTSLTIQCQVDSQVTMMFWYRQQPGQSLTLIATANQGSEATYESGFVIDKFPISRPNLTFSTLTVSNMSPEDSSIYLCSVEDRVGYRGQETQYFGPGTRLLVL.

This sequence joins TRBV28 and TRBJ2-3, with TRBD2 matching 8 bases. Germline lookup yields CDR1 MDHEN and CDR2 SYDVKM. Trimming at V came to 4 bases and at J to 2 bases, leaving 5 bases not matched to a gene. The CDR3 sequence is 15 residues long. This chain's CDR3 is CASSSGLASTDTQYF. The DNA of the CDR3 is TGTGCCAGCAGTTCAGGACTAGCTTCCACAGATACGCAGTATTTT.

V gene TRBV19 combines with J gene TRBJ1-4; no clear D. With 0 bases removed from V and 8 bases from J, the gap between germline ends came to 10 bases. This CDR3 contains 14 residues. Germline values: CDR1 LNHDA, CDR2 SQIVND (reference sequence). This chain's CDR3 is CASSIDLRGEKLFF. The CDR3 DNA follows: TGTGCCAGTAGTATAGATCTGCGAGGAGAAAAACTGTTTTTT.

This chain joins TRBV11-3 and TRBJ2-1; perhaps TRBD1 as D (6 bases). Trimming shortened V by 1 base and J by 0 bases, and 7 bases separated the two germline ends. The CDR3 has 15 amino acids. Germline CDR1 and CDR2: SGHNT and YENEEA. This CDR3 is CASSLGGGSYNEQFF. The CDR3 bases are TGTGCCAGCAGCTTAGGAGGGGGCTCCTACAATGAGCAGTTCTTC.

This clone was observed a single time. The V and J genes are TRBV9 and TRBJ1-2; 10 bases are shared with TRBD1. CDR3 size: 14 residues. Germline V gene data show CDR1 as SGDLS and CDR2 as YYNGEE. With V trimmed by 4 bases and J by 4 bases, 4 bases remained unmatched. The CDR3 region is CASSPGQGFYGYTF. As DNA, the CDR3 is TGTGCCAGCAGCCCGGGACAGGGGTTCTATGGCTACACCTTC.

The J gene is TRBJ2-7, the V gene TRBV19; TRBD2 might be the D (6 bases). The CDR3 length is 16 residues. CDR1 is LNHDA and CDR2 is SQIVND in the germline V gene (reference sequence). Between the trimmed V and J ends, which lost 0 bases and 6 bases, there was a span of 18 bases. The CDR3 here is CASSIDGEAFSREQYF. Written as DNA, the CDR3 is TGTGCCAGTAGTATAGACGGGGAGGCCTTTTCTCGCGAGCAGTACTTC.